The rows below give T cell receptor beta chains drawn from one sample of a study of siplizumab effects on memory and regulatory T cells. TCRdb keeps only in-frame clones here, not all; method: immunoSEQ multiplex PCR. Here the sample spans nearly 85,000 clones, roughly 94% being singletons. The sequenced material came from CD8+ T cells sorted from blood. These receptors were obtained from a human donor in good health. CDR3s include the opening cysteine and the closing phenylalanine or tryptophan. The order of the fields is J gene, clone size, D gene, V gene, CDR3 protein, CDR3 DNA. D genes are given only for firm matches. Where a row states a size, it is once, few, many or the class of an expanded clone; other rows omit it.

TRBJ2-1 | . | TRBD2 | TRBV19 | CASSQGLAGYNEQFF | TGTGCCAGTAGTCAAGGACTAGCGGGGTACAATGAGCAGTTCTTC
TRBJ2-7 | once | TRBD2 | TRBV19 | CASSTLAGGEQYF | TGTGCCAGTAGTACCTTAGCGGGAGGCGAGCAGTACTTC
TRBJ2-1 | . | TRBD1 | TRBV9 | CASSPGGTGLYNEQFF | TGTGCCAGCAGCCCGGGCGGGACAGGCTTATACAATGAGCAGTTCTTC
TRBJ2-7 | . | . | TRBV7-8 | CASSSSDDYEQYF | TGTGCCAGCAGCTCTTCGGATGACTACGAGCAGTACTTC
TRBJ2-1 | . | . | TRBV7-9 | CASSLVSGALWNEQFF | TGTGCCAGCAGCTTAGTCAGCGGCGCCTTGTGGAATGAGCAGTTCTTC
TRBJ1-2 | once | . | TRBV4-2 | CASSQGRFRAVPKILKLTNYGYTF | TGTGCCAGCAGCCAGGGCAGATTCAGGGCGGTTCCCAAGATACTAAAACTTACAAACTATGGCTACACCTTC
TRBJ2-7 | once | TRBD1 | TRBV4-1 | CASSEDRGYNSYEQYF | TGCGCCAGCAGCGAAGACAGGGGGTACAATTCCTACGAGCAGTACTTC
TRBJ1-1 | once | . | TRBV5-1 | CASSVGQGGLAEAFF | TGCGCCAGCAGCGTAGGGCAAGGAGGGTTGGCTGAAGCTTTCTTT
TRBJ2-4 | once | TRBD2 | TRBV7-9 | CASSSQQPRTSGYLNIQYF | TGTGCCAGCAGCTCGCAACAACCGAGGACTAGCGGATATTTAAACATTCAGTACTTC
TRBJ2-7 | . | . | TRBV18 | CASSPGRGSYEQYF | TGTGCCAGCTCACCCGGGAGAGGCTCCTACGAGCAGTACTTC
TRBJ2-1 | . | TRBD2 | TRBV6-1 | CASSEGGFGSGSRGEQFF | TGTGCCAGCAGTGAAGGGGGATTTGGTAGCGGGAGTCGGGGTGAGCAGTTCTTC
TRBJ2-3 | . | . | TRBV9 | CASSVVPEDTQYF | TGTGCCAGCAGCGTAGTTCCGGAAGATACGCAGTATTTT
TRBJ2-1 | . | TRBD2 | TRBV19 | CASSISGSGSNEQFF | TGTGCCAGTAGTATAAGCGGGAGCGGGTCCAATGAGCAGTTCTTC
TRBJ2-7 | . | . | TRBV11-2 | CASSLSRSYEQYF | TGTGCCAGCAGCTTGTCCAGGTCCTACGAGCAGTACTTC
TRBJ1-3 | once | . | TRBV9 | CASSENRNTIYF | TGTGCCAGCAGCGAAAACAGAAACACCATATATTTT
TRBJ1-2 | . | . | TRBV27 | CASSWGTDYGYTF | TGTGCCAGCAGTTGGGGGACGGACTATGGCTACACCTTC
TRBJ2-7 | . | . | TRBV5-6 | CASSLVALASYEQYF | TGTGCCAGCAGCTTGGTTGCACTAGCTTCGTACGAGCAGTACTTC
TRBJ1-1 | . | . | TRBV27 | CASSSTGNTEAFF | TGTGCCAGCAGTTCCACAGGGAACACTGAAGCTTTCTTT
TRBJ1-4 | . | . | TRBV7-6 | CASSSTFRGPNEKLFF | TGTGCCAGCAGCTCAACATTCAGGGGACCTAATGAAAAACTGTTTTTT
TRBJ2-5 | . | . | TRBV11-2 | CASSTMGGDQETQYF | TGTGCCAGCAGTACTATGGGCGGGGATCAAGAGACCCAGTACTTC
TRBJ2-7 | . | . | TRBV2 | CASSEMAFYEQYF | TGTGCCAGCAGTGAAATGGCCTTCTACGAGCAGTACTTC
TRBJ1-1 | once | . | TRBV28 | CASSLTTNTEAFF | TGTGCCAGCAGTTTAACAACGAACACTGAAGCTTTCTTT
TRBJ2-5 | . | TRBD2 | TRBV28 | CASSFNALAGRETQYF | TGTGCCAGCAGTTTTAACGCGCTAGCGGGAAGAGAGACCCAGTACTTC
TRBJ2-7 | . | . | TRBV6-6 | CASSYRDPPDEQYF | TGTGCCAGCAGTTACCGGGACCCGCCGGACGAGCAGTACTTC
TRBJ2-3 | . | TRBD1 | TRBV7-7 | CASSPGTGVGDTQYF | TGTGCTAGCAGCCCGGGGACAGGGGTGGGAGATACGCAGTATTTT
TRBJ2-1 | . | TRBD2 | TRBV27 | CASSHQREFYEQFF | TGTGCCAGCAGCCACCAGCGGGAGTTCTATGAGCAGTTCTTC
TRBJ2-1 | . | . | TRBV28 | CASRGGRSSYNEQFF | TGTGCCAGCAGAGGAGGGAGAAGCTCCTACAATGAGCAGTTCTTC
TRBJ2-7 | . | . | TRBV5-1 | CASSLGLSSYEQYF | TGCGCCAGCAGCTTGGGACTAAGCTCCTACGAGCAGTACTTC
TRBJ2-2 | . | . | TRBV9 | CASSVFGKVESGELFF | TGTGCCAGCAGCGTATTTGGTAAGGTAGAATCCGGGGAGCTGTTTTTT
TRBJ2-1 | . | TRBD2 | TRBV5-1 | CASNAGEDYNEQFF | TGCGCCAGCAACGCGGGGGAAGACTACAATGAGCAGTTCTTC
TRBJ2-7 | . | . | TRBV4-1 | CASSQDGGYEQYF | TGCGCCAGCAGCCAAGATGGGGGCTACGAGCAGTACTTC
TRBJ2-1 | . | . | TRBV7-2 | CASTFSSYEQFF | TGTGCCAGCACCTTTAGTTCTTATGAGCAGTTCTTC
TRBJ1-5 | . | . | TRBV5-1 | CASSDAFWDSRDSNQPQHF | TGCGCCAGCAGCGATGCGTTTTGGGACTCAAGGGACAGCAATCAGCCCCAGCATTTT
TRBJ1-5 | . | . | TRBV4-1 | CASSQAGQGSNQPQHF | TGCGCCAGCAGCCAAGCGGGCCAGGGGAGCAATCAGCCCCAGCATTTT
TRBJ2-7 | . | . | TRBV29-1 | CSVGGSGLANSYEQYF | TGCAGCGTTGGGGGGAGCGGGTTAGCGAATTCCTACGAGCAGTACTTC
TRBJ2-3 | . | . | TRBV19 | CASSMRVSTDTQYF | TGTGCCAGTAGTATGAGGGTGAGCACAGATACGCAGTATTTT
TRBJ2-2 | . | . | TRBV6-1 | CASKGQSAGELFF | TGTGCCAGCAAGGGACAATCTGCCGGGGAGCTGTTTTTT
TRBJ1-2 | once | . | TRBV2 | CASSEVTGLRTF | TGTGCCAGCAGTGAAGTAACAGGCCTCCGAACCTTC
TRBJ2-5 | . | . | TRBV15 | CATSRDLSGQETQYF | TGTGCCACCAGCAGAGATCTAAGCGGACAAGAGACCCAGTACTTC
TRBJ2-1 | . | TRBD2 | TRBV7-7 | CASSEGLAGNNEQFF | TGTGCTAGCAGCGAAGGACTAGCGGGAAACAATGAGCAGTTCTTC
TRBJ2-7 | . | TRBD1 | TRBV4-1 | CASSQNFPGQGSYEQYF | TGCGCCAGCAGCCAAAATTTTCCGGGACAGGGTTCCTACGAGCAGTACTTC
TRBJ2-7 | . | TRBD2 | TRBV4-1 | CASSQARAGSYEQYF | TGCGCCAGCAGCCAAGCTCGAGCGGGGTCATACGAGCAGTACTTC
TRBJ1-1 | . | . | TRBV29-1 | CSVAGAGTEAFF | TGCAGCGTCGCAGGGGCGGGAACTGAAGCTTTCTTT
TRBJ2-3 | . | TRBD2 | TRBV9 | CASSVQWGGRGTDTQYF | TGTGCCAGCAGCGTGCAATGGGGCGGGAGAGGCACAGATACGCAGTATTTT
TRBJ2-1 | . | TRBD2 | TRBV14 | CASSQVGLAGSEQFF | TGTGCCAGCAGCCAAGTGGGACTAGCGGGATCTGAGCAGTTCTTC
TRBJ1-1 | few | . | TRBV6-1 | CASSEALGTEAFF | TGTGCCAGCAGTGAAGCGCTAGGGACTGAAGCTTTCTTT
TRBJ2-3 | . | . | TRBV9 | CASSVDGATDTQYF | TGTGCCAGCAGCGTAGATGGGGCCACAGATACGCAGTATTTT
TRBJ2-3 | once | . | TRBV5-4 | CASSLPNTEYTDTQYF | TGTGCCAGCAGCTTGCCAAATACCGAGTACACAGATACGCAGTATTTT
TRBJ2-7 | . | . | TRBV4-1 | CASSQGALYEQYF | TGCGCCAGCAGCCAAGGGGCACTCTACGAGCAGTACTTC